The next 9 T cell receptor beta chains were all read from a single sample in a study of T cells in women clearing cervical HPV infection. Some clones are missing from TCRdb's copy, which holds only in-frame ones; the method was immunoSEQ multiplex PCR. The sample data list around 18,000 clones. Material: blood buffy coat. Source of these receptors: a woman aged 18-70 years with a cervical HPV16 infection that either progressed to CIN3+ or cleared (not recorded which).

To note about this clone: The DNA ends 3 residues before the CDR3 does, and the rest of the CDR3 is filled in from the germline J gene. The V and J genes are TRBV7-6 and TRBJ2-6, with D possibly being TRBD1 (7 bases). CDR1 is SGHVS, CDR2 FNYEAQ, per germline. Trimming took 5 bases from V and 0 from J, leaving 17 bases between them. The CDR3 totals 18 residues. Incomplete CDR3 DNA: TGTGCCAGCAGCCCCCGCGGGACAGAAAACTCTGGGGCCAACGTC. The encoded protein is CASSPRGTENSGANV. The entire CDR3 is CASSPRGTENSGANVLTF.

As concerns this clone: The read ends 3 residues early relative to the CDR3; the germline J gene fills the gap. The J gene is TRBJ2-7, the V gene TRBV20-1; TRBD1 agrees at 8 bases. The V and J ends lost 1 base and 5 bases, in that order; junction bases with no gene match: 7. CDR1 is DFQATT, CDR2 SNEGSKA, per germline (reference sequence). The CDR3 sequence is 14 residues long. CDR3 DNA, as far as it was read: TGCAGTGCTAGAGTCCGGCCAGGGGGCGACGAG. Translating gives CSARVRPGGDE. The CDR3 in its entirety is CSARVRPGGDEQYF.

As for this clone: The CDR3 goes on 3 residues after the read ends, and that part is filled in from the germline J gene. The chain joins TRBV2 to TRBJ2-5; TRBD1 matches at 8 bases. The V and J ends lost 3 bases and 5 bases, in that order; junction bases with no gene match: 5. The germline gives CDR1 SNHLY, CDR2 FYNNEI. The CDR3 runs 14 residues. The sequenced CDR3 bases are TGTGCCAGCAGTGACGGACAGGGCTTGGAGACC. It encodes CASSDGQGLET. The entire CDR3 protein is CASSDGQGLETQYF.

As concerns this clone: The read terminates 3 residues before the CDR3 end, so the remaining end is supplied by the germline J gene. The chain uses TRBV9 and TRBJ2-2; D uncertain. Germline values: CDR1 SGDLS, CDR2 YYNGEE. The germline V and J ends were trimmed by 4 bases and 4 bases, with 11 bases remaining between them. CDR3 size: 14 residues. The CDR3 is CASSPLYGTGELFF. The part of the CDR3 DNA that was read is TGTGCCAGCAGCCCCCTTTACGGCACCGGGGAG.

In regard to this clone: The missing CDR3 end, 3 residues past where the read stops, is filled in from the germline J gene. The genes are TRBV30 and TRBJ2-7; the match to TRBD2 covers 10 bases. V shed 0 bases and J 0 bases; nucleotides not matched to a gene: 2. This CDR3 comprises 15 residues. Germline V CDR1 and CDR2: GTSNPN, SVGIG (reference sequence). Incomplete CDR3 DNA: TGTGCCTGGAGTGTACTAGCGGGGAGCTCCTACGAG. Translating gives CAWSVLAGSSYE. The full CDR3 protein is CAWSVLAGSSYEQYF.

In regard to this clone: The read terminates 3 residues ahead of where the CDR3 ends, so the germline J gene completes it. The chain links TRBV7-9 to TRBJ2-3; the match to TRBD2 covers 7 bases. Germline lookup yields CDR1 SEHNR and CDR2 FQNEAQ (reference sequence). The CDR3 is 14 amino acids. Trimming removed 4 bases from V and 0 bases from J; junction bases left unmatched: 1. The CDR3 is CASSWGGSTDTQYF. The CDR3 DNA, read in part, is TGTGCCAGCAGCTGGGGGGGGAGCACAGATACG.

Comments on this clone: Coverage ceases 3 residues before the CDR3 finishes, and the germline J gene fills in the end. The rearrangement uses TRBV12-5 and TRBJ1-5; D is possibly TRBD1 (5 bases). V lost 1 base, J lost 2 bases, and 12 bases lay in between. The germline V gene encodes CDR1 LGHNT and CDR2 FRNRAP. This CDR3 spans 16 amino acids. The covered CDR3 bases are TGTGCTAGTGGTTTGGACGTCGGACAAGGCAATCAGCCC. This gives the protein CASGLDVGQGNQP. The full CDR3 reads CASGLDVGQGNQPQHF.

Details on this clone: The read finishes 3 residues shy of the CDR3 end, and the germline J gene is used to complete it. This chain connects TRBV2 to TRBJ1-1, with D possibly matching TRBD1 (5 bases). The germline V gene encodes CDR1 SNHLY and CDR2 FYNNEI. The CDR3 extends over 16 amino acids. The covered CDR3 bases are TGTGCCAGCAGTGAAGATGCGGGGGTTACCTACAATGAG. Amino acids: CASSEDAGVTYNE. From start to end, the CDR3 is CASSEDAGVTYNEAFF.

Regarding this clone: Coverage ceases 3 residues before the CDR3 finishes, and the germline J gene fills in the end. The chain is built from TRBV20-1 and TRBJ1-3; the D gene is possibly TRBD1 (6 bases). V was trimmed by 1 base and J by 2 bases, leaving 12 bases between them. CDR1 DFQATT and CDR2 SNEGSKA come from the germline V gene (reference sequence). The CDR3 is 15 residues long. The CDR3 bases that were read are TGCAGTGCTAGAGCTCGAAACAGGGCTGGAAACACC. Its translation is CSARARNRAGNT. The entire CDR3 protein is CSARARNRAGNTIYF.